Listed below are T cell receptor beta chains from one sample, sequenced in a study of beta chain features in type 1 diabetes. TCRdb's table, derived via immunoSEQ multiplex PCR, lists solely in-frame clones and lacks some. The sample lists 120,000 to 150,000 clones; approximately 10% were seen once. The material sequenced was central memory CD4+ T cells from blood. Source of these receptors: a woman between 40 and 55 years old in good health. Both conserved end residues are trimmed from each CDR3. Size is stated for part of the rows, as once, few or many counts, or as a class when the clone is expanded.

clone size: .
V gene: TRBV4-2
J gene: TRBJ2-5
CDR3 protein: ASSRTRGGNQETQY

clone size: few
V gene: TRBV7-2
J gene: TRBJ2-1
CDR3 protein: ASSFGQGNEQF

clone size: few
V gene: TRBV11-2
J gene: TRBJ2-5
CDR3 protein: ASSLWQGETQY

clone size: .
V gene: TRBV7-2
J gene: TRBJ1-6
CDR3 protein: ASSLVRNSPLH

clone size: few
V gene: TRBV5-8
J gene: TRBJ2-5
CDR3 protein: ASSLRTSDRETQY

clone size: few
V gene: TRBV2
J gene: TRBJ1-2
CDR3 protein: ASSPQAGTTYGYT

clone size: .
V gene: TRBV7-2
J gene: TRBJ1-1
CDR3 protein: ASSRQLDTEAF

clone size: .
V gene: TRBV18
J gene: TRBJ1-1
CDR3 protein: ASSPLGTGPNTEAF

clone size: .
V gene: TRBV10-3
J gene: TRBJ1-2
CDR3 protein: ASTVWGGGYT

clone size: few
V gene: TRBV10-2
J gene: TRBJ2-5
CDR3 protein: ASSFGETQY

clone size: many
V gene: TRBV14
J gene: TRBJ1-4
CDR3 protein: ASRSTGLEKLF

clone size: .
V gene: TRBV11-3
J gene: TRBJ2-2
CDR3 protein: ASSSGAAPGELF

clone size: few
V gene: TRBV21-1
J gene: TRBJ2-7
CDR3 protein: ASSRYGEGIDEQY

clone size: .
V gene: TRBV5-1
J gene: TRBJ1-5
CDR3 protein: ASSPGQGIGQPQH

clone size: .
V gene: TRBV5-1
J gene: TRBJ2-4
CDR3 protein: ASSPGNQGNIQY

clone size: .
V gene: TRBV18
J gene: TRBJ2-7
CDR3 protein: ASSLGQGGGSYEQY